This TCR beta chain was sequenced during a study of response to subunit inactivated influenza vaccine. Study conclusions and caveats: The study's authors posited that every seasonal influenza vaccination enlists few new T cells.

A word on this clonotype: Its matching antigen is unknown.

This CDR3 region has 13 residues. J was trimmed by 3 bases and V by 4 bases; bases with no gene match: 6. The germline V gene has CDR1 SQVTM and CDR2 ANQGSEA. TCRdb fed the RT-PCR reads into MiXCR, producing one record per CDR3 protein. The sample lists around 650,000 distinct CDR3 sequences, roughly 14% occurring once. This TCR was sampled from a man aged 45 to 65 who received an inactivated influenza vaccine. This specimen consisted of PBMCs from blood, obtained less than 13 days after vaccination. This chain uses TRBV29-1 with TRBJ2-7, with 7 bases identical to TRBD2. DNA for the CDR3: TGCAGCGTTGTTCGAGAGCGGGGCTACGAGCAGTACTTC. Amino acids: CSVVRERGYEQYF.